This paragraph covers one TCR beta chain sequence. This clonotype came up a few times. Its antigen remains undetermined. Base qualities are not at hand, and no much larger clone is one base apart. The CDR3 contains 12 residues, cysteine and phenylalanine counted. The read is trimmed to its CDR3 DNA, 36 bases read in frame from base 1. CDR1 and CDR2 are read off the germline V gene as SGHRS and YFSETQ. Trimming leaves V shorter by 3 bases and J shorter by 5 bases, with the junction holding 1 base beyond the gene matches. The instrument given in TCRdb is Illumina HiSeq 1500. In TCRdb, the public reads were trimmed at Q25 with fastp and aligned with MiXCR, with productive beta chains retained. One record per CDR3 amino acid sequence lists the most common genes and DNA. This sample comprises some 200,000 distinct CDR3 sequences, roughly a fifth of them detected only once. Approximately 3% of the sample lies in the top ten.

This sample stems from a study of T cell repertoires in cytomegalovirus infection (dated by TCRdb to about 2019). Describing the broader study: The HLA type of each donor mattered for the analysis, because public TCR beta signatures pointed to carriage of CMV infection along with the matching HLA type.

Study-wide conclusions, independent of this receptor: Carriers of CMV infection plus the relevant HLA type were discriminated by the cumulative frequency of public TCR beta family members in the study cohort and in an independent roughly 340-donor cohort. The ex vivo response was dominated by HLA-C-restricted CMV-specific TCR beta clonotypes, and the single most frequent clonotype in two of eight donors was supplied by these HLA-C-restricted clonotypes.

The sequence came from a human donor in good health (CMV status not recorded). Some clones in this sample may be carry-over from other donors' samples. Rearrangement joined TRBV5-1 to TRBJ1-2; TRBD1 matches 7 bases in the middle. The source material was PBMCs. This receptor carries the CDR3 CASSSGGYGYTF. Read as DNA, the sequence is TGCGCCAGCAGCTCAGGGGGTTATGGCTACACCTTC.